The clone carrying this T cell receptor beta chain was recorded once. This sample is drawn from a study of blood T cell repertoires in COVID-19. Study in general: PBMCs, B-cell-depleted T cells, or T cells provided the cDNA or gDNA that made up the material.

The germline CDR1 and CDR2 sequences are GTSNPN and SVGIG (reference sequence). The V and J ends lost 2 bases and 1 base, in that order; junction bases with no gene match: 4. The length of the CDR3 is 15 residues. In the original workflow: Using reference gene primer amplification, nucleated cell counts were estimated. Assay: immunoSEQ multiplex PCR; the TCRdb copy retains only in-frame clones and omits some. That table is the source of V, J and clone size, and D and trimming were worked out from the DNA. This table holds 150,000 or so clones, roughly 82% found once. The TCR was taken from a woman in her seventies with acute or convalescent COVID-19. Sample: peripheral blood. J is TRBJ1-1 and V is TRBV30, with 10 bases matching TRBD1. In nucleotides, the CDR3 is TGTGCCTGGAGTAAGGGACAGGGGTGGAACACTGAAGCTTTCTTT. Protein: CAWSKGQGWNTEAFF.